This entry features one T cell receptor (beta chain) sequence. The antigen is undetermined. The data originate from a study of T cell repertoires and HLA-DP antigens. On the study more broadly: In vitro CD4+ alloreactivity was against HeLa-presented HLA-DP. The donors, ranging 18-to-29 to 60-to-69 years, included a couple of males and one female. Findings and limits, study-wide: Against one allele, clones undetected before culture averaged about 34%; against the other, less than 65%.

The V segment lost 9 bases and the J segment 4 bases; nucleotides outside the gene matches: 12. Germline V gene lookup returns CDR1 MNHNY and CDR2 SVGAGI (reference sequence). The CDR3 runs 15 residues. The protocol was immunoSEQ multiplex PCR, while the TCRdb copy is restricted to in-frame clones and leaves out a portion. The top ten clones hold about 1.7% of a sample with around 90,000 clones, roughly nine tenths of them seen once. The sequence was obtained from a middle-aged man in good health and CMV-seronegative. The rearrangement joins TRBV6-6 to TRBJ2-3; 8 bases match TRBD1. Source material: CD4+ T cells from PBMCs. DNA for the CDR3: TGTGCCAGTGGGGTGGACAGGGCCGTGGCAGATACGCAGTATTTT. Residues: CASGVDRAVADTQYF.